Sequencing of this T cell receptor beta chain was carried out in a study of CD8+ T cells in alopecia areata. As for the study in general: Using the percentage of affected scalp area, treated patients' severity was scored.

RNA, once extracted, was reverse transcribed into cDNA for use as the sequencing template. TCRdb's table, derived via immunoSEQ multiplex PCR, lists solely in-frame clones and lacks some. This repertoire shows under 200,000 clones, about 60% found once; its top ten account for approximately 15%. CDR3 length equals 17 residues. From germline, CDR1 is SGDLS and CDR2 YYNGEE. V lost 4 bases to trimming and J lost 6 bases, with 25 bases between them. The treatment here: oral pan-JAK inhibitor, 5-10 mg twice daily. Study outcomes and limitations: Among the 100 top clones, expanded CD8+ clones, like scalp clonality, were significantly decreased by tofacitinib.

This clone was seen only a few times. Its antigen remains unidentified. Material: CD4+ T cells sorted from blood, obtained at week 24, from a patient treated with tofacitinib. This TCR was sampled from a human donor with alopecia areata. This chain links TRBV9 with TRBJ1-1; the D is unclear. The CDR3, as DNA: TGTGCCAGCAGCTCCATTCCCCCTTCTGCTTCGTCACCTGAAGCTTTCTTT. Protein sequence: CASSSIPPSASSPEAFF. The full variable domain, completed using reference TRBV9 and TRBJ1-1, is DSGVTQTPKHLITATGQRVTLRCSPRSGDLSVYWYQQSLDQGLQFLIQYYNGEERAKGNILERFSAQQFPDLHSELNLSSLELGDSALYFCASSSIPPSASSPEAFFGQGTRLTVV.